The clone carrying this T cell receptor (beta chain) was recorded at least ten times. This entry belongs to a study of patients and donors after allogeneic stem cell transplantation. MiXCR was run by TCRdb on the RT-PCR reads, yielding one entry per CDR3 protein. The table has over 9,500 distinct CDR3 sequences, roughly 5.9% seen once. The CDR3 extends over 14 amino acids. Deletions cut 6 bases from V and 4 bases from J, with 19 bases between. CDR1 and CDR2 from the germline V gene are DFQATT and SNEGSKA (reference sequence). The sequenced material came from blood, either unsorted or a sorted T cell fraction (not recorded which). The receptor was isolated from a human donor who was either an allogeneic HSCT recipient or a stem cell or donor lymphocyte infusion donor (not recorded which). It is not recorded whose cells these are; they may come from a transplant donor. The chain combines TRBV20-1 with TRBJ2-7; D is possibly TRBD1 or TRBD2 (5 bases each). The CDR3 sequence: CSARAGTATYEQYF. CDR3 coding DNA: TGCAGTGCCCGTGCCGGGACCGCAACTTACGAGCAGTACTTC.